This T cell receptor beta chain originates from a study of cytomegalovirus exposure and HLA in healthy donors. As for the study in general: The 120 validation repertoires were reported in a later analysis to have been generated on the same platform as the roughly 670 first-cohort repertoires.

A note on this clone: Its target is unknown.

The study, taken as a whole, reports: Reported results showed that the classifier diagnosed cytomegalovirus status with high specificity and sensitivity.

The data were produced by immunoSEQ multiplex PCR, yet TCRdb's version contains in-frame clones alone and is incomplete. The table includes 100,000 to 120,000 clones, roughly 95% detected once. Sample: PBMCs. The receptor was isolated from a woman aged 18 to 35 in good health and CMV-seronegative.

The CDR3 reads CASSQLPRTSLYNEQFF. The CDR3 bases are TGTGCCAGCAGCCAACTCCCCCGGACTAGCTTATACAATGAGCAGTTCTTC. The rearrangement uses TRBV7-3 and TRBJ2-1; the match to TRBD2 covers 8 bases. Germline lookup yields CDR1 SGHTA and CDR2 FQGTGA. V lost 5 bases, J lost 4 bases, and 13 bases stayed unmatched. This CDR3 has 17 amino acids. Combining the CDR3 with reference TRBV7-3 and TRBJ2-1 gives the whole variable domain GAGVSQTPSNKVTEKGKYVELRCDPISGHTALYWYRQSLGQGPEFLIYFQGTGAADDSGLPNDRFFAVRPEGSVSTLKIQRTERGDSAVYLCASSQLPRTSLYNEQFFGPGTRLTVL.